This TCR beta chain derives from a study of blood T cell repertoires in COVID-19. Background on the study: Researchers got acute and convalescent COVID-19 samples from the United States, Italy and Spain. The analysed material was cDNA or gDNA that came from T cells, B-cell-depleted T cells, or PBMCs.

CDR1 and CDR2 from the germline V gene are SEHNR and FQNEAQ (reference sequence). The trim removed 4 bases at V and 2 bases at J, leaving 5 bases unmatched. This CDR3 has 14 residues. How the authors handled the data: Cell counts per sample came from amplifying reference gene primers. Assay used: immunoSEQ multiplex PCR; TCRdb lists only in-frame clones, some missing. That table supplies the V and J calls and clone size; D and trimming were determined from the DNA. The table shows under 300,000 clones, with more than 75% occurring only once. The chain is built from TRBV7-9 and TRBJ2-7; 7 bases are shared with TRBD2. Sequences were obtained from peripheral blood. This TCR was sampled from a man older than 75 with acute or convalescent COVID-19. The CDR3 reads CASSSTSVTYEQYF. The CDR3 nucleotides are TGTGCCAGCAGCTCCACTAGCGTAACCTACGAGCAGTACTTC.